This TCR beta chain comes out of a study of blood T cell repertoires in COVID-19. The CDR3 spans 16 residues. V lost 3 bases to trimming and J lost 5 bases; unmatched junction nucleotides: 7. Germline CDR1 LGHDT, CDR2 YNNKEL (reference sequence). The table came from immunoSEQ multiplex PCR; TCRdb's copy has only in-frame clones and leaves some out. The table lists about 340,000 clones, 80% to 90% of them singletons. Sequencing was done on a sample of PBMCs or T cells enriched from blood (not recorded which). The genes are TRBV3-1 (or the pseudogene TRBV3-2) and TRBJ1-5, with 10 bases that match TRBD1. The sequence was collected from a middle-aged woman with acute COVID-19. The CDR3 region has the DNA TGTGCCAGCAGCCAGACGTGGGGACAGGGGTATCAGCCCCAGCATTTT. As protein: CASSQTWGQGYQPQHF.